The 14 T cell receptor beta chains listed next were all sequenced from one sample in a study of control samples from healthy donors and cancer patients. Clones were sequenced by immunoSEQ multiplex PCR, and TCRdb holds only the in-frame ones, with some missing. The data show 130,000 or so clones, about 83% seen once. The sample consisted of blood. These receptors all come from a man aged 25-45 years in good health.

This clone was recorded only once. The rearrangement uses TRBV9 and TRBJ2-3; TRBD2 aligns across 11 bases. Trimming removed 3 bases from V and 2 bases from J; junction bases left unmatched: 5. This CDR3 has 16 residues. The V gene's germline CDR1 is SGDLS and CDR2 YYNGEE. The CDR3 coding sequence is TGTGCCAGCAGCGAGTCTAGCGGGGGGCACACAGATACGCAGTATTTT. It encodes CASSESSGGHTDTQYF.

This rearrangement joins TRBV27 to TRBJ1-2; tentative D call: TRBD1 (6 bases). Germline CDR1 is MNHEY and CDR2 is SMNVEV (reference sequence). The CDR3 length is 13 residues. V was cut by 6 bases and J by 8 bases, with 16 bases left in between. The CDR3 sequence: CASSQQGLRGYTF. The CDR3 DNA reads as TGTGCCAGCAGCCAACAGGGTTTGAGGGGCTACACCTTC.

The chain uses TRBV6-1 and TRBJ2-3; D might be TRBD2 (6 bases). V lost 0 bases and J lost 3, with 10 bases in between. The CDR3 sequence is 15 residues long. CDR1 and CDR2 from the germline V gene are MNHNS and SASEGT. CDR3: CASSEAGTRTDTQYF. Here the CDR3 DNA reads TGTGCCAGCAGTGAAGCTGGGACTCGTACAGATACGCAGTATTTT.

CDR3 nucleotide sequence: TGTGCCAGTGCCGGGACAGGGATGACTGAGCAGTTCTTC. Translated, it gives CASAGTGMTEQFF. The V and J genes are TRBV27 and TRBJ2-1, with 9 bases lining up with TRBD1. Germline V gene lookup returns CDR1 MNHEY and CDR2 SMNVEV (reference sequence). Unmatched junction bases numbered 9, after V lost 9 bases and J lost 9 bases. The CDR3 runs to 13 residues.

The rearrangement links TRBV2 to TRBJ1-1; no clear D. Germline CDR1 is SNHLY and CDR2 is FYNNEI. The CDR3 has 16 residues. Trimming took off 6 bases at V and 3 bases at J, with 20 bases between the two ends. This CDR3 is CASRVPPRVKHTEAFF. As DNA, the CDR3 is TGTGCCAGCAGGGTCCCCCCCCGGGTTAAGCACACTGAAGCTTTCTTT.

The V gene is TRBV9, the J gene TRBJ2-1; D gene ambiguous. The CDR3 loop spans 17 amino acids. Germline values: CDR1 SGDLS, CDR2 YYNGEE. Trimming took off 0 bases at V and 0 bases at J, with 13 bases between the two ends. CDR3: CASSVEALMGSYNEQFF. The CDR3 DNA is TGTGCCAGCAGCGTAGAAGCCCTAATGGGCTCCTACAATGAGCAGTTCTTC.

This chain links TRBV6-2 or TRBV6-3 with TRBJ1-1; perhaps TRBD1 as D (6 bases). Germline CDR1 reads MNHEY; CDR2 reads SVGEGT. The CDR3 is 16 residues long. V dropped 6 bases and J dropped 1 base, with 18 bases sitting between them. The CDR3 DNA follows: TGTGCCAGCAGCCCTCCTCCACAGGGAAGGAACACTGAAGCTTTCTTT. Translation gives CASSPPPQGRNTEAFF.

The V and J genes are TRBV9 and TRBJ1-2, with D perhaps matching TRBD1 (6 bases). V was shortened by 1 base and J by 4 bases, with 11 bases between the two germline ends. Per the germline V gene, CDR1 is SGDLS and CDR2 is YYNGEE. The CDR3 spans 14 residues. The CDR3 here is CASSVTTGTYGYTF. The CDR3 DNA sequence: TGTGCCAGCAGCGTAACTACAGGGACCTATGGCTACACCTTC.

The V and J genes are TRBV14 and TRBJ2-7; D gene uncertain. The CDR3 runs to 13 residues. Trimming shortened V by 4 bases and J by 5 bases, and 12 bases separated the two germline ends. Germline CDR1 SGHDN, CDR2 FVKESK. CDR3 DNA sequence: TGTGCCAGCAGCCTTTTTCTGGAAGACGAGCAGTACGTC. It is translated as CASSLFLEDEQYV.

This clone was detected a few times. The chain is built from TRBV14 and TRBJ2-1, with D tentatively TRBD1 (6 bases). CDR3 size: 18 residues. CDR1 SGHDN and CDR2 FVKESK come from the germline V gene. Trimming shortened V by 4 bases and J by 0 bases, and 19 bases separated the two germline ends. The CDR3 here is CASSPSPSQGSSYNEQFF. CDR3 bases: TGTGCCAGCAGCCCGAGTCCCTCTCAGGGGTCCTCCTACAATGAGCAGTTCTTC. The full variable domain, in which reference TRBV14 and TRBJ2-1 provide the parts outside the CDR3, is EAGVTQFPSHSVIEKGQTVTLRCDPISGHDNLYWYRRVMGKEIKFLLHFVKESKQDESGMPNNRFLAERTGGTYSTLKVQPAELEDSGVYFCASSPSPSQGSSYNEQFFGPGTRLTVL.

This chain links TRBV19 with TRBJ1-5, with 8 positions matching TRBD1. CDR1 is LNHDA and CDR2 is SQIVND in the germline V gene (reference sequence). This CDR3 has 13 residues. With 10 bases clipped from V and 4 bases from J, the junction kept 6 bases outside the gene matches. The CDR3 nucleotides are TGTGCCAAAAAGAGACAGGGGAATCAGCCCCAGCATTTT. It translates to CAKKRQGNQPQHF.

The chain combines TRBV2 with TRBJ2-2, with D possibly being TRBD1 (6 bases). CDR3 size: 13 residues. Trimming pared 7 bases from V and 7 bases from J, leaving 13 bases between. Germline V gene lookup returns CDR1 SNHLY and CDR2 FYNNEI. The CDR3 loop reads CASKYRENGELFF. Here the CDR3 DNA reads TGTGCCAGCAAGTACAGGGAGAACGGGGAGCTGTTTTTT. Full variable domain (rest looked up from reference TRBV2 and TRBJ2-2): EPEVTQTPSHQVTQMGQEVILRCVPISNHLYFYWYRQILGQKVEFLVSFYNNEISEKSEIFDDQFSVERPDGSNFTLKIRSTKLEDSAMYFCASKYRENGELFFGEGSRLTVL.

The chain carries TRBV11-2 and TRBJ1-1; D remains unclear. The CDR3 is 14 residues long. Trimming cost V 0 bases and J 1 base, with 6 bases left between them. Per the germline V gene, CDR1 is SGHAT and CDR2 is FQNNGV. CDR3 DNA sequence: TGTGCCAGCAGCTTAGAATCCGGGAACACTGAAGCTTTCTTT. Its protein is CASSLESGNTEAFF.

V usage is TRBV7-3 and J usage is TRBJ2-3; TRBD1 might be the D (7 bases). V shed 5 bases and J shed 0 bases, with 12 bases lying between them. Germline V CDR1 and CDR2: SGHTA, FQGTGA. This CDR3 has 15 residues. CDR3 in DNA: TGTGCCAGCAGCCCTTCAGGGGGGAGCACAGATACGCAGTATTTT. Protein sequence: CASSPSGGSTDTQYF.